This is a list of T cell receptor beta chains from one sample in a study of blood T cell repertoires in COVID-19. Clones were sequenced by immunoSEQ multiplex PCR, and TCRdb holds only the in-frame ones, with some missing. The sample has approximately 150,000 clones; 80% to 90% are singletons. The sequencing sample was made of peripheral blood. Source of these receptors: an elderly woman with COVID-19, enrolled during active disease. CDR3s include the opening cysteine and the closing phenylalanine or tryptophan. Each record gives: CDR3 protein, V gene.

CSVEVALAGSYNEQFF | TRBV29-1
CASSPSGAAIRETQYF | TRBV19
CATGTFVYEQYF | TRBV10-3
CASRGRALGEQYF | TRBV14
CASSLARLNEQFF | TRBV7-2
CASSPSIHYEQYF | TRBV18
CASSPTGGETQYF | TRBV3-1/TRBV3-2
CASSPSRAGTEEAFF | TRBV6-2/TRBV6-3
CASSQDPWQEDGYEQYF | TRBV3-1/TRBV3-2
CAISDPHRQGNTGELFF | TRBV10-3
CSADRDMNTEAFF | TRBV29-1
CASSYSVNEQFF | TRBV6-6
CASSSGQGKDGYTF | TRBV5-4
CASTRGGVHEQYF | TRBV7-2
CASSPPRGNSPLHF | TRBV28
CASSPTGDNSPLHF | TRBV18
CASSETDDNQETQYF | TRBV6-1
CASSALGRANEQFF | TRBV10-1
CASSDQTGGYGYTF | TRBV9
CASSASGEGGQYF | TRBV7-2
CASSRGGGDTQYF | TRBV2
CASRRTSGRVDTQYF | TRBV2
CASSYGGQPQHF | TRBV6-2/TRBV6-3
CASSLVDRAREQYF | TRBV27
CASSLRGGRNEQFF | TRBV7-2
CASSPSDRNNQPQHF | TRBV19
CASSRQTSTDTQYF | TRBV2
CASALRGTGNTGELFF | TRBV7-8
CASSQAGSRSPLHF | TRBV5-4
CASSYAGFGYGYTF | TRBV6-2/TRBV6-3
CASSSRLAANTGELFF | TRBV7-9
CASSPTRPSGGGNEQFF | TRBV5-1
CASSRGTGSGELFF | TRBV19
CASSLGGYYGYTF | TRBV27
CASSPGTGARGETQYF | TRBV7-3
CASRTILDYGYTF | TRBV2